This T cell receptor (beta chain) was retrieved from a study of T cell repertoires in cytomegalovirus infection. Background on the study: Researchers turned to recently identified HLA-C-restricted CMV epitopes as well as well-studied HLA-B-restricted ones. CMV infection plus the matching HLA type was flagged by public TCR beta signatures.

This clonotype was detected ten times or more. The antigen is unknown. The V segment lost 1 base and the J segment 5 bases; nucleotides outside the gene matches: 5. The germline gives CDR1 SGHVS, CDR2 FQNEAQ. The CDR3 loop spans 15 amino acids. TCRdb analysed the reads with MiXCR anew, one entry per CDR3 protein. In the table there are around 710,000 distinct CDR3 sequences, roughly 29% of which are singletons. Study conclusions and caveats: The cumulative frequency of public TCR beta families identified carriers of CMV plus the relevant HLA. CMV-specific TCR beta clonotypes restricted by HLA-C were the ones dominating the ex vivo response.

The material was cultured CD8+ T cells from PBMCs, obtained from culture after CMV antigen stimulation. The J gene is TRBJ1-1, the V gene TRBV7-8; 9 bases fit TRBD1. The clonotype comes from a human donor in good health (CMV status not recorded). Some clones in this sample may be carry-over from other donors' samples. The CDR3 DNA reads TGTGCCAGCAGCTTAGACAGGGGGCTTGGGACTGAAGCTTTCTTT. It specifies CASSLDRGLGTEAFF.